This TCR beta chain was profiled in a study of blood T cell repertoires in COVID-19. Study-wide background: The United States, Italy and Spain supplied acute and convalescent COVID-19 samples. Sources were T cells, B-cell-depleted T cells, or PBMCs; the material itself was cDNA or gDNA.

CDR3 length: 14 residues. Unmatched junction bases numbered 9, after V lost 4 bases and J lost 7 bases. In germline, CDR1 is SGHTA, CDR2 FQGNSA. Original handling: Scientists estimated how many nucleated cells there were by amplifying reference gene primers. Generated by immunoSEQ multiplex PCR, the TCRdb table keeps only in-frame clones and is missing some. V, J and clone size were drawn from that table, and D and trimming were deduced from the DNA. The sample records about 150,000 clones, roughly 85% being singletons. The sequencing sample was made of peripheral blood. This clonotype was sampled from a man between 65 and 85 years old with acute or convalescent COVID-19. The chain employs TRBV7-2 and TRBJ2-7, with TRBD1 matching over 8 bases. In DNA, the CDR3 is TGTGCCAGCAGCTCCCTCGGACAGGGCGCGGAGCAGTACTTC. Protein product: CASSSLGQGAEQYF.